This T cell receptor (beta chain) was captured in a study of T cells after yellow fever vaccination. On this clonotype: Its cognate antigen is unknown.

Findings and limits, study-wide: Clonotypes shared by both compartments, CD4 and CD8, made up a small share. Most primary-vaccination clones reappeared after the booster (approximately 97% CD4, 88% CD8).

The authors made TCR cDNA by 5'RACE template switching, adding a universal primer site and UMIs. MiXCR was run by TCRdb on the 5' RACE reads, yielding one entry per CDR3 protein. The sample consists of around 180,000 distinct CDR3 sequences, roughly 6.2% of them appearing once. V shed 0 bases and J shed 3 bases, with 12 bases lying between them. Germline lookup yields CDR1 SGHRS and CDR2 YFSETQ. The CDR3 loop spans 16 amino acids. Specimen: CD4+ T cells sorted from PBMCs, collected on the day of the first yellow fever vaccination. The sequence came from a man younger than 35 who received the YFV17D yellow fever vaccine. The V call is TRBV5-1, the J call TRBJ2-2, with D perhaps matching TRBD1 or TRBD2 (5 bases each). The CDR3 is CASSLVPQGDTGELFF. The CDR3 coding sequence is TGCGCCAGCAGCTTGGTTCCCCAGGGAGACACCGGGGAGCTGTTTTTT.